These 21 T cell receptor beta chains were sequenced from one sample in a study of cytomegalovirus exposure and HLA in healthy donors. The PCR was carried out with 60 Vbeta primers and 13 Jbeta primers. Clones were sequenced by immunoSEQ multiplex PCR, and TCRdb holds only the in-frame ones, with some missing. This table holds about 180,000 clones, 84% found once. Specimen: PBMCs. All receptors derive from a girl aged 2-10 years in good health and CMV-seropositive.

The chain has TRBV9 and TRBJ1-2, with no clear D. The CDR3 is 15 amino acids. The V end lost 0 bases, the J end lost 3 bases, and 12 bases lay between the germline ends. Germline-derived CDR1 and CDR2 are SGDLS and YYNGEE. CDR3: CASSVDSGNHYGYTF. The CDR3 DNA reads TGTGCCAGCAGCGTAGATTCGGGGAACCACTATGGCTACACCTTC.

This chain uses TRBV10-3 with TRBJ2-7; 9 bases are shared with TRBD2. In germline, CDR1 is ENHRY, CDR2 SYGVKD. The CDR3 loop spans 15 amino acids. The V and J ends lost 3 bases and 2 bases, in that order; junction bases with no gene match: 5. The CDR3 coding sequence is TGTGCCATCAGTGATGGTCTAGCGGGGACCTACGAGCAGTACTTC. Its protein product is CAISDGLAGTYEQYF.

The V and J genes are TRBV21-1 and TRBJ1-2. TRBV21-1 is a pseudogene segment. The length of the CDR3 is 18 residues. This chain's CDR3 is CASSKCLYPGRTIYGYTF. As DNA, the CDR3 is TGTGCCAGCAGCAAATGCCTATATCCGGGACGGACTATCTATGGCTACACCTTC.

J is TRBJ1-2 and V is TRBV18; D is possibly TRBD1 (6 bases). Trimming shortened V by 1 base and J by 5 bases, and 14 bases separated the two germline ends. The CDR3 length is 15 residues. The germline gives CDR1 KGHSH, CDR2 LQKENI. This CDR3 is CASSPLDRFQYGYTF. CDR3 nucleotides: TGTGCCAGCTCACCACTAGACAGGTTCCAATATGGCTACACCTTC.

The V gene is TRBV7-8, the J gene TRBJ1-2; TRBD1 matches at 9 bases. V lost 1 base to trimming and J lost 8 bases; unmatched junction nucleotides: 2. The CDR3 runs to 13 residues. Germline CDR1 and CDR2: SGHVS and FQNEAQ. Written as DNA, the CDR3 is TGTGCCAGCAGCTTAGGGACAGGGGACGGCTACACCTTC. Translated, it gives CASSLGTGDGYTF.

This chain joins TRBV11-3 and TRBJ2-7; weak D call: TRBD1 (6 bases). The V end was cut by 1 base, the J end by 3 bases, with 10 bases between. This CDR3 has 14 amino acids. CDR1 and CDR2 from the germline V gene are SGHNT and YENEEA. This chain's CDR3 is CASSLVRTVYEQYF. The CDR3 DNA sequence: TGTGCCAGCAGCTTAGTGCGGACAGTCTACGAGCAGTACTTC.

The table lists this clone with a count of one. The chain couples TRBV6-1 to TRBJ2-2; 8 positions agree with TRBD2. V lost 6 bases and J lost 8; bases outside the gene matches: 11. Per germline, CDR1 MNHNS and CDR2 SASEGT. This CDR3 spans 15 amino acids. CDR3 DNA sequence: TGTGCCAGCAGAATAGGAGTAGCGGGAACTGGGGAGCTGTTTTTT. Residues: CASRIGVAGTGELFF.

The chain uses TRBV5-6 and TRBJ1-3, with unresolved D. The ends were cut back, 2 bases at V and 0 bases at J, with 6 bases in the middle. The CDR3 covers 14 residues. CDR1 and CDR2 (germline): SGHDT, YYEEEE. The CDR3 protein is CASSFGLSGNTIYF. In DNA, the CDR3 is TGTGCCAGCAGCTTTGGACTCTCTGGAAACACCATATATTTT.

The chain links TRBV27 to TRBJ2-7; D is uncertain. Germline V gene data show CDR1 as MNHEY and CDR2 as SMNVEV (reference sequence). The V and J ends lost 5 bases and 4 bases respectively, with 15 bases between them. The CDR3 is made up of 14 amino acids. CDR3 in DNA: TGTGCCAGCAGTGGTATGGAGCTCCCATACGAGCAGTACTTC. Residues: CASSGMELPYEQYF.

This clone was seen a few times. The rearrangement uses TRBV6-1 and TRBJ1-3; a possible D gene is TRBD1 (6 bases). Germline CDR1 is MNHNS and CDR2 is SASEGT. The V end lost 1 base, the J end lost 3 bases, and 10 bases lay between the germline ends. The CDR3 is 15 residues long. CDR3: CASSEGTGFGNTIYF. CDR3 DNA sequence: TGTGCCAGCAGTGAAGGAACAGGGTTTGGAAACACCATATATTTT.

The rearrangement uses TRBV5-1 and TRBJ1-2, with 8 bases matching TRBD1. Trimming took 8 bases from V and 4 from J; bases not matched to a gene: 13. Per germline, CDR1 SGHRS and CDR2 YFSETQ. The CDR3 extends over 15 amino acids. DNA of the CDR3: TGCGCCAGTTCTTTCCTCGACACAGGGGGCTATGGCTACACCTTC. Translated, it gives CASSFLDTGGYGYTF.

This chain connects TRBV10-1 to TRBJ2-2, with D perhaps matching TRBD1 (5 bases). This CDR3 spans 15 amino acids. Trimming pared 5 bases from V and 6 bases from J, leaving 16 bases between. CDR1 WNHNN and CDR2 SYGVQD come from the germline V gene (reference sequence). For the CDR3, the DNA is TGCGCCAGCAGTCCCCTACCAGGGTGGGCCGGGGAGCTGTTTTTT. Protein sequence: CASSPLPGWAGELFF.

This clone turned up a few times. The chain links TRBV7-2 to TRBJ1-4, with TRBD1 as a possible D gene (5 bases). Germline V gene sequence: CDR1 SGHTA, CDR2 FQGNSA. Trimming removed 5 bases from V and 7 bases from J, with 20 bases in between. The CDR3 totals 16 residues. The CDR3 DNA reads TGTGCCAGCAGCATAGGCCCCGGGGGGATGGTTGAAAAACTGTTTTTT. It is translated as CASSIGPGGMVEKLFF.

Notes on this clone: A junction end diverges from the germline sequence, so it may reflect a read error. The J gene is TRBJ2-1, the V gene TRBV5-4; TRBD1 matches at 12 bases. The germline gives CDR1 SGHNT, CDR2 YYREEE (reference sequence). The length of the CDR3 is 17 residues. This CDR3 is CASSSQTGTGGENGQFF. The CDR3 nucleotides read TGTGCCAGCAGCTCACAAACGGGGACAGGGGGCGAGAATGGGCAGTTCTTC.

This clone was recorded a few times. The chain is built from TRBV6-1 and TRBJ2-7, with D possibly TRBD2 on 6 matching bases. Germline-derived CDR1 and CDR2 are MNHNS and SASEGT. CDR3 length equals 16 residues. V was trimmed by 2 bases and J by 0 bases, leaving 14 bases between them. The CDR3 is CASSERGIANSYEQYF. CDR3 in DNA: TGTGCCAGCAGTGAACGGGGGATAGCGAACTCCTACGAGCAGTACTTC.

The V gene is TRBV19, the J gene TRBJ1-2; TRBD1 matches at 9 bases. V was pared by 5 bases and J by 7 bases, with 17 bases of the junction left unmatched. The CDR3 length is 17 residues. Per germline, CDR1 LNHDA and CDR2 SQIVND (reference sequence). CDR3 in amino acids: CASSPTGGQGSVGGYTF. CDR3 nucleotides: TGTGCCAGTAGTCCAACGGGGGGACAGGGAAGCGTTGGTGGCTACACCTTC.

The chain carries TRBV2 and TRBJ2-7; D is unclear. Germline CDR1 and CDR2: SNHLY and FYNNEI. CDR3 length: 11 residues. V was trimmed by 6 bases and J by 0 bases, leaving 3 bases between them. The CDR3 DNA reads TGTGCCAGCAGCAACTCCTACGAGCAGTACTTC. This translates into CASSNSYEQYF. The full variable domain, rest sourced from reference TRBV2 and TRBJ2-7, is EPEVTQTPSHQVTQMGQEVILRCVPISNHLYFYWYRQILGQKVEFLVSFYNNEISEKSEIFDDQFSVERPDGSNFTLKIRSTKLEDSAMYFCASSNSYEQYFGPGTRLTVT.

The gene calls are TRBV7-2 and TRBJ2-3, with D unclear. This CDR3 has 13 residues. The germline V and J ends were trimmed by 1 base and 7 bases, with 9 bases remaining between them. CDR1 and CDR2 (germline): SGHTA, FQGNSA. Here the CDR3 DNA reads TGTGCCAGCAGCTTAGACTACCGGAATACGCAGTATTTT. Translated: CASSLDYRNTQYF. The complete variable domain, with remaining parts taken from reference TRBV7-2 and TRBJ2-3, reads GAGVSQSPSNKVTEKGKDVELRCDPISGHTALYWYRQSLGQGLEFLIYFQGNSAPDKSGLPSDRFSAERTGGSVSTLTIQRTQQEDSAVYLCASSLDYRNTQYFGPGTRLTVL.

V gene TRBV10-3 combines with J gene TRBJ1-5; possibly TRBD1 for D (6 bases). The V end lost 8 bases, the J end lost 5 bases, and 16 bases lay between the germline ends. The CDR3 has 14 amino acids. Germline V lookup: CDR1 ENHRY, CDR2 SYGVKD. For the CDR3, the DNA is TGTGCCATCCGAGCCCAGGGGTCCGATCAGCCCCAGCATTTT. The encoded protein is CAIRAQGSDQPQHF.

V is TRBV7-6 and J is TRBJ2-2; 7 positions agree with TRBD2. Trimming at V came to 8 bases and at J to 3 bases, leaving 6 bases not matched to a gene. The germline gives CDR1 SGHVS, CDR2 FNYEAQ. This CDR3 spans 14 amino acids. The CDR3 DNA reads TGTGCCAGCGCCCGGGGGAGGGACACCGGGGAGCTGTTTTTT. Amino acid sequence: CASARGRDTGELFF.

The rearrangement links TRBV11-3 to TRBJ1-1, with D perhaps matching TRBD1 (5 bases). The CDR3 is 14 amino acids. CDR1 and CDR2 from the germline V gene are SGHNT and YENEEA. The ends were cut back, 1 base at V and 6 bases at J, with 12 bases in the middle. CDR3: CASSLGQTGAEAFF. CDR3 nucleotides: TGTGCCAGCAGCTTAGGACAGACTGGGGCTGAAGCTTTCTTT.